Each of the 9 T cell receptor beta chains below was sequenced from the same sample in a study of cytomegalovirus exposure and HLA in healthy donors. PCR used 60 Vbeta primers and 13 Jbeta primers. Clones were read by immunoSEQ multiplex PCR, and TCRdb kept only the in-frame ones, dropping some. The sample holds more than 85,000 clones; approximately 81% are singletons and the top ten take less than 2.5%. Sequenced material: PBMCs. The receptors derive from a woman in her twenties or thirties in good health and CMV-seronegative.

This chain connects TRBV5-1 to TRBJ2-1; 10 nucleotides line up with TRBD2. Per the germline V gene, CDR1 is SGHRS and CDR2 is YFSETQ. The V gene end was trimmed by 0 bases and the J gene end by 16 bases; junction bases not matched to a gene: 19. The CDR3 contains 17 residues. CDR3 DNA: TGCGCCAGCAGCTTGGCTAGCGGGAGTGGAGCTAGCGGGAGTGAATTCTTC. Translated, it gives CASSLASGSGASGSEFF.

This clone was detected once. The V gene is TRBV28, the J gene TRBJ2-7, with D hard to call. The CDR3 contains 10 residues. V gave up 6 bases and J gave up 4 bases, with 4 bases separating them. The V gene's germline CDR1 is MDHEN and CDR2 SYDVKM. CDR3 loop: CASSNYEQYF. For the CDR3, the DNA is TGTGCCAGCAGCAATTACGAGCAGTACTTC.

This chain links TRBV7-2 with TRBJ1-5, with D hard to call. V was trimmed by 0 bases and J by 4 bases, leaving 7 bases between them. CDR3 length: 14 amino acids. CDR1 and CDR2 (germline): SGHTA, FQGNSA. CDR3 DNA: TGTGCCAGCAGCTTAGCGACACAGAATCAGCCCCAGCATTTT. It specifies CASSLATQNQPQHF. The full variable domain, rest sourced from reference TRBV7-2 and TRBJ1-5, is GAGVSQSPSNKVTEKGKDVELRCDPISGHTALYWYRQSLGQGLEFLIYFQGNSAPDKSGLPSDRFSAERTGGSVSTLTIQRTQQEDSAVYLCASSLATQNQPQHFGDGTRLSIL.

The chain carries TRBV19 and TRBJ2-1, with 10 bases aligning to TRBD2. The CDR3 consists of 15 residues. Germline V gene sequence: CDR1 LNHDA, CDR2 SQIVND (reference sequence). With 6 bases clipped from V and 1 base from J, the junction kept 3 bases outside the gene matches. CDR3 in amino acids: CASRSAGGSYNEQFF. DNA for the CDR3: TGTGCCAGTAGGTCAGCGGGAGGGTCCTACAATGAGCAGTTCTTC.

This chain joins TRBV7-3 and TRBJ2-2, with 12 bases that match TRBD1. The germline CDR1 and CDR2 sequences are SGHTA and FQGTGA. This CDR3 is 17 amino acids long. The ends lost 0 bases at V and 5 bases at J; junction bases unmatched: 4. The DNA for the CDR3 is TGTGCCAGCAGCTTAACGGGACAGGGGGCAGGGACCGGGGAGCTGTTTTTT. Its translation is CASSLTGQGAGTGELFF. The variable domain in full, completed from reference TRBV7-3 and TRBJ2-2, reads GAGVSQTPSNKVTEKGKYVELRCDPISGHTALYWYRQSLGQGPEFLIYFQGTGAADDSGLPNDRFFAVRPEGSVSTLKIQRTERGDSAVYLCASSLTGQGAGTGELFFGEGSRLTVL.

In regard to this clone: Relative to the germline gene, one junction end is altered; a read error may explain this. The V gene is TRBV7-9, the J gene TRBJ1-1; 7 bases match TRBD1. The CDR3 length is 18 residues. Per the germline V gene, CDR1 is SEHNR and CDR2 is FQNEAQ (reference sequence). The CDR3, as DNA: TGTTCCAGCAGCTTAGGGGGCGCAGGATACCTCATGAACACTGAAGCTTTCTTT. Translating gives CSSSLGGAGYLMNTEAFF.

This clone was seen once. The rearrangement links TRBV2 to TRBJ2-2; D gene ambiguous. Trimming cost V 6 bases and J 1 base, with 15 bases left between them. The CDR3 spans 16 residues. Germline V CDR1 and CDR2: SNHLY, FYNNEI. CDR3 sequence (DNA): TGTGCCAGCAGGGCCCTGGCGGAGCGGAACACCGGGGAGCTGTTTTTT. Protein sequence: CASRALAERNTGELFF.

This sequence joins TRBV18 and TRBJ2-7, with D tentatively TRBD1 (7 bases). Germline loops: CDR1 KGHSH, CDR2 LQKENI. The germline V and J ends were trimmed by 2 bases and 4 bases, with 9 bases remaining between them. The CDR3 totals 13 residues. The CDR3, as DNA: TGTGCCAGCTCACCAGCAGGGGGGTACGAGCAGTACTTC. Its protein product is CASSPAGGYEQYF.

Only one count was recorded for this clone. J is TRBJ1-1 and V is TRBV5-1; D is undetermined. The CDR3 has 14 residues. Trimming left V 7 bases short and J 4 bases short, with 17 bases between. Germline V gene data show CDR1 as SGHRS and CDR2 as YFSETQ. The CDR3, as DNA: TGCGCCAGCGGTCTGGACTCGACGGCCACTGAAGCTTTCTTT. Residues: CASGLDSTATEAFF.